This TCR beta chain was obtained from a study of Graves' ophthalmopathy and Graves' hyperthyroidism. The junction had 10 bases not matched to a gene; V was cut back by 4 bases and J by 5 bases. Germline assignment: CDR1 DFQATT and CDR2 SNEGSKA (reference sequence). The length of the CDR3 is 15 residues. From RNA, the CDR3 regions of TCR beta chains were amplified and sequenced. An initial RT-PCR round employing HTBI primers preceded a second-round multiplex PCR. Each CDR3 protein gets one entry after TCRdb re-called the multiplex PCR reads with MiXCR. Found here are 620,000 or so distinct CDR3 sequences, about 20% of them singletons; the top ten hold about 6.6%. This clonotype was detected many times.

This chain connects TRBV20-1 to TRBJ2-5; 10 bases fit TRBD1. Input material: peripheral blood. The TCR comes from a woman aged 18-29 years with stable Graves' hyperthyroidism. Some clones in this sample may be carry-over from other donors' samples. CDR3 region: CSAIPDDRGLETQYF. In DNA, the CDR3 is TGCAGTGCTATTCCGGACGACAGGGGGCTGGAGACCCAGTACTTC.